The present T cell receptor (beta chain) was sequenced within a study of T-cell memory formation after mild COVID-19. Overall study: TCR clusters showed largely donor specificity.

The study's findings and limits: Later expanders leaned CD4+, whereas day 15 to 85 contracting clones were balanced CD4/CD8. In pre-infection memory, a portion of responding clones appeared, which suggested that cross-reactive memory joined.

From germline, CDR1 is SGHRS and CDR2 YFSETQ. The CDR3 has 14 residues. V dropped 6 bases and J dropped 5; count of bases not matched to a gene: 7. With constant-segment primers, 5'RACE yielded cDNA libraries of TCR alpha and TCR beta that carried sample barcodes and UMIs. TCRdb redid the calling of the 5' RACE reads with MiXCR, one entry per CDR3 protein. This repertoire shows hundreds of thousands of distinct CDR3 sequences, roughly 20% found once; its top ten account for roughly a fifth. Turning to this clonotype: What it binds is unknown.

The chain links TRBV5-1 to TRBJ2-5; 10 positions match TRBD1. Material for sequencing was PBMCs or a T cell subset sorted from them (not recorded which). The clonotype comes from a man between 18 and 29 years old who had mild COVID-19 (a few samples of this study predate the infection). Cell type and time point are not known. DNA of the CDR3: TGCGCCAGCACCCGGGACAGGGGCGGGGAGACCCAGTACTTC. Amino acids: CASTRDRGGETQYF.